This T cell receptor beta chain was sequenced in a study of somatic mutations in cytotoxic T cells in rheumatoid arthritis. Study information: Blood from the patient (over 28 ml EDTA) was drawn right after diagnosis, pretreatment. Study results and caveats: Measured CD8+ T-cell clonality, a value compared between rheumatoid arthritis patients and age-matched healthy controls, did not differ significantly.

This CDR3 comprises 14 residues. Germline V lookup: CDR1 MDHEN, CDR2 SYDVKM. V lost 4 bases to trimming and J lost 6 bases, with 15 bases between them. A remark on this clone: What it binds is unknown.

Using immunoSEQ multiplex PCR, the repertoire was profiled, and TCRdb retains in-frame clones only, with some absent. The repertoire consists of around 16,000 clones, with more than 75% occurring once and the leading ten covering about 22%. This TCR derives from an adult with rheumatoid arthritis. The genes are TRBV28 and TRBJ1-1, with D perhaps TRBD1 (6 bases). The sample was CD8+ T cells sorted from blood. The CDR3 DNA follows: TGTGCCAGCAGTTCAGGGGTTTTGATTTCTGAAGCTTTCTTT. Its protein is CASSSGVLISEAFF. Based on the CDR3 plus reference TRBV28 and TRBJ1-1, the full variable domain is DVKVTQSSRYLVKRTGEKVFLECVQDMDHENMFWYRQDPGLGLRLIYFSYDVKMKEKGDIPEGYSVSREKKERFSLILESASTNQTSMYLCASSSGVLISEAFFGQGTRLTVV.